This T cell receptor (beta chain) was documented in a study of blood T cell repertoires in COVID-19. Study as a whole: PBMCs, B-cell-depleted T cells, or T cells provided the cDNA or gDNA that made up the material.

Germline values: CDR1 LGHDT, CDR2 YNNKEL (reference sequence). The CDR3 length is 13 residues. The V gene lost 3 bases and the J gene lost 6 bases, with 11 bases spanning the gap. Profiling relied on immunoSEQ multiplex PCR, and the TCRdb table lists in-frame clones only, not all of them. The sample carries about 190,000 clones, approximately 84% recorded once. The rearrangement links TRBV3-1 (or the pseudogene TRBV3-2) to TRBJ1-1; D gene unclear. This sequence originates from a woman aged 30 to 39 who had recovered from COVID-19. The sequenced material came from PBMCs or T cells enriched from blood (not recorded which). The CDR3 here is CASSHEARAEAFF. CDR3 DNA: TGTGCCAGCAGCCATGAGGCCCGGGCTGAAGCTTTCTTT.